These 32 T cell receptor beta chains share one sample of origin, sequenced in a study of blood T cells in healthy people across ages. Through a sample-barcoded 5' primer and a J-beta primer mix, a second PCR was run for roughly 6 to 12 cycles. One entry per CDR3 protein, called by TCRdb with MiXCR from the 5' RACE reads. The data contain about 1.1 million distinct CDR3 sequences, 35% to 45% of them singletons. The material sequenced was blood. These receptors all stem from a man between 18 and 29 years old in good health.

Remarks on this clonotype: The junction differs from germline at one of its ends, possibly a read error. This chain links TRBV9 with TRBJ1-1; D perhaps matches TRBD1 (6 bases). CDR1 is SGDLS, CDR2 YYNGEE, per germline. This CDR3 region has 14 residues. CDR3 amino acids: CANSANRANTEAFF. CDR3 nucleotides: TGTGCCAACAGCGCAAACAGGGCGAACACTGAAGCTTTCTTT.

V gene TRBV20-1 combines with J gene TRBJ2-7, with 8 nucleotides matching TRBD2. The last part of the DNA fits TRBJ2-4 better; the J call may be wrong. From germline, CDR1 is DFQATT and CDR2 SNEGSKA (reference sequence). The CDR3 spans 14 residues. The CDR3: CSARDLTLADIQYF. The CDR3 nucleotides read TGCAGTGCTAGAGATCTCACACTAGCGGACATTCAGTACTTC.

The sample holds a few counts of this clonotype. The chain links TRBV6-2 or TRBV6-3 to TRBJ1-1; D is possibly TRBD1 (6 bases). V was trimmed by 0 bases and J by 2 bases, leaving 10 bases between them. CDR1 MNHEY and CDR2 SVGEGT come from the germline V gene. The CDR3 extends over 15 amino acids. The CDR3 nucleotides read TGTGCCAGCAGTTACTCGAAAGGGGGTAACACTGAAGCTTTCTTT. Translation: CASSYSKGGNTEAFF.

The chain uses TRBV12-3 or TRBV12-4 and TRBJ1-6; perhaps TRBD1 as D (6 bases). The CDR3 is 15 residues long. The V gene lost 3 bases and the J gene lost 5 bases, with 11 bases spanning the gap. The CDR3 DNA is TGTGCCAGCAGTTTTGGAGGGGGGCATAATTCACCCCTCCACTTT. It yields the protein CASSFGGGHNSPLHF.

The gene calls are TRBV20-1 and TRBJ1-1, with D perhaps TRBD1 (6 bases). The CDR3 consists of 13 residues. The V and J ends lost 5 bases and 4 bases respectively, with 14 bases between them. Germline V lookup: CDR1 DFQATT, CDR2 SNEGSKA (reference sequence). CDR3 loop: CSADSRDITEAFF. The DNA for the CDR3 is TGCAGTGCTGACTCCCGGGACATCACTGAAGCTTTCTTT.

This clonotype was observed a handful of times. V usage is TRBV4-1 and J usage is TRBJ1-5; tentatively, D is TRBD1 (6 bases). V dropped 0 bases and J dropped 5 bases, with 17 bases sitting between them. CDR3 length equals 17 residues. The germline CDR1 and CDR2 sequences are MGHRA and YSYEKL. The CDR3 sequence is CASSQDPGTQSDQPQHF. The CDR3 DNA is TGCGCCAGCAGCCAAGACCCCGGGACACAATCCGATCAGCCCCAGCATTTT.

The chain uses TRBV20-1 and TRBJ2-6; either TRBD1 or TRBD2 may supply D (6 bases each). Germline V gene sequence: CDR1 DFQATT, CDR2 SNEGSKA (reference sequence). The germline V and J ends were trimmed by 1 base and 16 bases, with 17 bases remaining between them. The CDR3 contains 13 residues. CDR3 nucleotides: TGCAGTGCTAGAGTAGGGGGGCAGGGTAAACTGACTTTC. Residues: CSARVGGQGKLTF.

CDR3: CASSQDLPGGGTDTQYF. The DNA of the CDR3 is TGCGCCAGCAGCCAAGATCTCCCAGGGGGTGGCACAGATACGCAGTATTTT. The J gene is TRBJ2-3, the V gene TRBV4-3; 7 bases match TRBD1. V was pared by 0 bases and J by 1 base, with 7 bases of the junction left unmatched. This CDR3 has 17 residues. Germline V gene data show CDR1 as LGHNA and CDR2 as YSLEER.

V usage is TRBV20-1 and J usage is TRBJ1-1; D remains unclear. Per the germline V gene, CDR1 is DFQATT and CDR2 is SNEGSKA (reference sequence). The CDR3 length is 12 residues. Between the trimmed V and J ends, which lost 6 bases and 0 bases, there was a span of 8 bases. CDR3 loop: CSAKVLNTEAFF. The DNA for the CDR3 is TGCAGTGCCAAGGTCCTGAACACTGAAGCTTTCTTT.

V is TRBV9 and J is TRBJ2-1; 12 nucleotides line up with TRBD2. Germline lookup yields CDR1 SGDLS and CDR2 YYNGEE. CDR3 size: 15 residues. V lost 0 bases and J lost 9; bases outside the gene matches: 4. CDR3 sequence: CASSVVLAGGPEQFF. CDR3 nucleotide sequence: TGTGCCAGCAGCGTAGTGCTAGCGGGGGGGCCTGAGCAGTTCTTC.

In its sample, this clonotype was seen many times. The chain combines TRBV12-3 or TRBV12-4 with TRBJ2-3; D is undetermined. V shed 3 bases and J shed 4 bases, with 8 bases lying between them. This CDR3 contains 13 residues. In DNA form, the CDR3 reads TGTGCCAGCAGTTTGGGGTACGCAGATACGCAGTATTTT. This codes for CASSLGYADTQYF.

This clonotype occurred a few times. The V call is TRBV4-3, the J call TRBJ2-7; 10 bases fit TRBD2. V was clipped by 0 bases and J by 7 bases; unmatched bases: 3. This CDR3 has 14 amino acids. The germline gives CDR1 LGHNA, CDR2 YSLEER. The CDR3 here is CASSQDASGGEQYF. CDR3 nucleotides: TGCGCCAGCAGCCAAGATGCTAGCGGGGGAGAGCAGTACTTC.

The CDR3 spells CASSLGTGQQNSPLHF. The CDR3 DNA reads as TGCGCCAGCAGCTTGGGCACGGGACAGCAAAATTCACCCCTCCACTTT. The chain carries TRBV5-1 and TRBJ1-6, with TRBD1 matching over 7 bases. Unmatched junction bases numbered 7, after V lost 0 bases and J lost 7 bases. Germline-derived CDR1 and CDR2 are SGHRS and YFSETQ. The CDR3 sequence is 16 residues long.

The V gene is TRBV30, the J gene TRBJ1-1; weak D call: TRBD1 (5 bases). The CDR3 sequence is 12 residues long. V gave up 4 bases and J gave up 1 base, with 7 bases separating them. Germline V lookup: CDR1 GTSNPN, CDR2 SVGIG (reference sequence). The CDR3 region is CAWNTGNTEAFF. The CDR3 DNA is TGTGCCTGGAATACAGGGAACACTGAAGCTTTCTTT.

The chain recombines TRBV12-3 or TRBV12-4 with TRBJ2-7; D ambiguous. The CDR3 spans 15 residues. V gave up 2 bases and J gave up 0 bases, with 11 bases separating them. The CDR3 is CASSLRPTSSYEQYF. In DNA, the CDR3 is TGTGCCAGCAGTTTAAGGCCTACGAGCTCCTACGAGCAGTACTTC.

The rearrangement joins TRBV5-1 to TRBJ2-7; D not certain. The germline V and J ends were trimmed by 2 bases and 7 bases, with 16 bases remaining between them. The CDR3 has 14 amino acids. Per germline, CDR1 SGHRS and CDR2 YFSETQ. The CDR3 is CASSLRPEYNEQYF. CDR3 bases: TGCGCCAGCAGCTTACGCCCGGAATACAATGAGCAGTACTTC.

Concerning this clonotype itself: With a much larger clone just one base away, this may be a read error. V gene TRBV11-2 combines with J gene TRBJ2-5; D is undetermined. The DNA end is more similar to TRBJ2-7, so the J call may be wrong. Germline V gene lookup returns CDR1 SGHAT and CDR2 FQNNGV. This CDR3 has 13 residues. CDR3 bases: TGTGCCAACAGCTTAGGAAGGTCAAGCGAGCAGTACTTC. This sequence encodes CANSLGRSSEQYF.

The rearrangement uses TRBV6-1 and TRBJ2-7, with D possibly matching TRBD1 (7 bases). V gave up 7 bases and J gave up 3 bases, with 22 bases separating them. CDR3 length: 16 residues. Germline values: CDR1 MNHNS, CDR2 SASEGT. The CDR3 DNA reads as TGTGCCAGCACTCTGGAGGGCCTCAGGGGGATCTACGAGCAGTACTTC. Amino acid sequence: CASTLEGLRGIYEQYF.

This chain uses TRBV10-3 with TRBJ2-5; the match to TRBD2 covers 14 bases. This CDR3 spans 16 amino acids. CDR1 and CDR2 from the germline V gene are ENHRY and SYGVKD. Losses at the gene ends were 11 bases for V and 2 bases for J; bases not matched to a gene: 10. The CDR3 DNA reads TGTGCCGTGGGCGGGACTAGCGGGGGAGCTCAAGAGACCCAGTACTTC. Protein product: CAVGGTSGGAQETQYF.

This clonotype has a handful of counts. The CDR3 DNA reads as TGCAGTGCTAGTGGACACGGGAGGGCTGAAGCTTTCTTT. Translating gives CSASGHGRAEAFF. The chain has TRBV20-1 and TRBJ1-1; TRBD1 is a possible D gene (5 bases). The germline V and J ends were trimmed by 3 bases and 6 bases, with 14 bases remaining between them. The V gene's germline CDR1 is DFQATT and CDR2 SNEGSKA (reference sequence). The CDR3 covers 13 residues.

This clonotype has at least ten counts. This chain uses TRBV6-5 with TRBJ2-3; possible D gene TRBD2, 6 bases. Germline-derived CDR1 and CDR2 are MNHEY and SVGAGI. V was pared by 0 bases and J by 0 bases, with 10 bases between. CDR3 length: 16 residues. This chain's CDR3 is CASSYSRRGSTDTQYF. The CDR3 bases are TGTGCCAGCAGTTACTCGCGGAGGGGAAGCACAGATACGCAGTATTTT.

This chain joins TRBV4-2 and TRBJ1-2; TRBD1 matches 7 bases. Germline CDR1 reads LGHNA; CDR2 reads YNFKEQ. This CDR3 is built from 16 residues. The V gene end was trimmed by 4 bases and the J gene end by 8 bases; junction bases not matched to a gene: 16. DNA for the CDR3: TGTGCCAGCAGCCCGCCTGGGACAGACCTTTTTTGGGGCTACACCTTC. It yields the protein CASSPPGTDLFWGYTF.

This clonotype was seen only a few times. The chain joins TRBV4-1 to TRBJ2-7; D gene uncertain. From germline, CDR1 is MGHRA and CDR2 YSYEKL. This CDR3 is 17 amino acids long. V dropped 1 base and J dropped 0 bases, with 16 bases sitting between them. The DNA for the CDR3 is TGCGCCAGCAGCCAAGCCCGGTCAGGAAGGAACTCCTACGAGCAGTACTTC. Translating gives CASSQARSGRNSYEQYF.

This clonotype was recorded many times. V gene TRBV24-1 combines with J gene TRBJ2-1; D is ambiguous. Germline lookup yields CDR1 KGHDR and CDR2 SFDVKD. The germline V and J ends were trimmed by 4 bases and 5 bases, with 11 bases remaining between them. The length of the CDR3 is 14 residues. Written as DNA, the CDR3 is TGTGCCACCAGTGACCCTCCTCCCGACAATGAGCAGTTCTTC. This translates into CATSDPPPDNEQFF.

The chain employs TRBV25-1 and TRBJ1-4; TRBD1 matches at 11 bases. CDR3 length: 17 residues. V shed 3 bases and J 3 bases; nucleotides not matched to a gene: 6. In germline, CDR1 is MGHDK, CDR2 SYGVNS. The CDR3 DNA reads as TGTGCCAGCAGTGAGGGGACAGGGGGAGCGGCTAATGAAAAACTGTTTTTT. Its translation is CASSEGTGGAANEKLFF.

The chain couples TRBV10-3 to TRBJ1-2, with D uncertain. The CDR3 extends over 17 amino acids. Trimming stripped 6 bases from V and 5 bases from J, with 25 bases between. CDR1 is ENHRY and CDR2 is SYGVKD in the germline V gene. The DNA of the CDR3 is TGTGCCATCAGGAGAGACGACGAAGGCTTCCACTCTTATGGCTACACCTTC. It codes for CAIRRDDEGFHSYGYTF.

The V gene is TRBV6-5, the J gene TRBJ2-7; tentatively, D is TRBD1 (5 bases). Trimming removed 4 bases from V and 4 bases from J, with 14 bases in between. This CDR3 is 14 amino acids long. Looked up from germline, CDR1 is MNHEY and CDR2 is SVGAGI. The CDR3 is CASSSQLDRYEQYF. CDR3 nucleotide sequence: TGTGCCAGCAGTTCCCAACTCGACAGATACGAGCAGTACTTC.

V and J are TRBV15 and TRBJ1-2; TRBD1 might be the D (6 bases). Germline CDR1 LNHNV, CDR2 YYDKDF (reference sequence). This CDR3 has 12 residues. V was shortened by 4 bases and J by 8 bases, with 11 bases between the two germline ends. CDR3 in amino acids: CATSTDRRGYTF. CDR3 DNA: TGTGCCACCAGCACTGACAGGCGGGGCTACACCTTC.

J is TRBJ2-1 and V is TRBV5-6; no firm D call. Per the germline V gene, CDR1 is SGHDT and CDR2 is YYEEEE. This CDR3 is 13 amino acids long. Trimming left V 2 bases short and J 6 bases short, with 9 bases between. For the CDR3, the DNA is TGTGCCAGCAGCTTTAGGGCTCGCAATGAGCAGTTCTTC. The encoded protein is CASSFRARNEQFF.

As regards this clonotype: With a much larger clone just one base away, this may be a read error. The chain joins TRBV5-1 to TRBJ2-3; D is unclear. CDR1 and CDR2 (germline): SGHRS, YFSETQ. V was cut by 6 bases and J by 0 bases, with 11 bases left in between. The CDR3 length is 14 residues. The chain's CDR3 is CASNSYPSTDTQYF. For the CDR3, the DNA is TGCGCCAGCAACTCCTACCCTAGCACAGATACGCAGTATTTT.

There are a few counts of this clonotype. The V call is TRBV27, the J call TRBJ2-3, with TRBD2 matching over 14 bases. J lost 4 bases, V lost 7 bases, and 7 bases had no gene match. Germline V gene data show CDR1 as MNHEY and CDR2 as SMNVEV (reference sequence). The CDR3 is 16 amino acids. This chain's CDR3 is CASTPGLAGAADTQYF. The CDR3 region has the DNA TGTGCCAGCACCCCGGGACTAGCGGGGGCCGCAGATACGCAGTATTTT.

This clonotype was seen a few times. The CDR3 DNA is TGTGCCAGCAGGCCAGTGGCCCTTTACACAGATACGCAGTATTTT. Protein: CASRPVALYTDTQYF. This sequence joins TRBV27 and TRBJ2-3; D uncertain. Germline-derived CDR1 and CDR2 are MNHEY and SMNVEV (reference sequence). The CDR3 runs 15 residues. V was clipped by 6 bases and J by 2 bases, with 15 bases between them.